The next 8 T cell receptor beta chains were all read from a single sample in a study of T cell responses to AZD1222 COVID-19 vaccine. Data came from immunoSEQ multiplex PCR; TCRdb stores just in-frame clones and leaves some out. The sample has around 140,000 clones, 92% seen once. The sequences come from peripheral blood, collected on day 0 of AZD1222 vaccination. The receptors stem from an adult in good health.

The gene calls are TRBV4-1 and TRBJ1-6; TRBD1 aligns across 9 bases. After removal of 5 bases from V and 7 bases from J, the junction contained 9 bases not matched to a gene. Germline assignment: CDR1 MGHRA and CDR2 YSYEKL. The CDR3 runs 16 residues. CDR3 nucleotides: TGCGCCAGCAGCTCCGGGACAGGGAGAAGCAATTCACCCCTCCACTTT. This encodes CASSSGTGRSNSPLHF.

This chain joins TRBV30 and TRBJ1-2, with TRBD1 as a possible D gene (5 bases). The CDR3 has 12 amino acids. V lost 5 bases, J lost 8 bases, and 15 bases lay in between. The germline V gene has CDR1 GTSNPN and CDR2 SVGIG (reference sequence). The CDR3 loop reads CAWRVGHYGYTF. CDR3 DNA sequence: TGTGCCTGGCGGGTGGGGCATTACGGCTACACCTTC.

The chain is built from TRBV28 and TRBJ2-3, with 10 bases that match TRBD1. V was pared by 6 bases and J by 4 bases, with 25 bases of the junction left unmatched. This CDR3 region has 21 residues. CDR1 and CDR2 (germline): MDHEN, SYDVKM. The CDR3 protein is CASSYLGTGVFRREVPDTQYF. CDR3 DNA sequence: TGTGCCAGCAGCTACCTCGGGACAGGGGTTTTTCGGCGGGAGGTGCCAGATACGCAGTATTTT.

The chain joins TRBV10-1 to TRBJ2-2; maybe TRBD1 (6 bases). The germline CDR1 and CDR2 sequences are WNHNN and SYGVQD (reference sequence). V lost 6 bases and J lost 7, with 15 bases in between. CDR3 size: 14 residues. The CDR3 coding sequence is TGCGCCAGCAGGAGGGACAACTTGGTCGGGGAGCTGTTTTTT. This translates into CASRRDNLVGELFF.

This rearrangement joins TRBV7-9 to TRBJ1-1, with 8 bases identical to TRBD1. CDR1 and CDR2 (germline): SEHNR, FQNEAQ (reference sequence). The CDR3 is 13 residues long. Losses at the gene ends were 3 bases for V and 4 bases for J; bases not matched to a gene: 1. DNA for the CDR3: TGTGCCAGCAGCTTGACAGGGGTCACTGAAGCTTTCTTT. Amino acid sequence: CASSLTGVTEAFF.

CDR3 protein: CASSPRTGLNTEAFF. The CDR3 nucleotides are TGTGCCAGCTCACCACGGACAGGGCTGAACACTGAAGCTTTCTTT. The rearrangement links TRBV18 to TRBJ1-1; 8 bases agree with TRBD1. The CDR3 spans 15 residues. CDR1 is KGHSH and CDR2 is LQKENI in the germline V gene. J lost 0 bases, V lost 1 base, and 1 base had no gene match.

The V call is TRBV24-1, the J call TRBJ2-4; 10 nucleotides agree with TRBD2. Unmatched junction bases numbered 14, after V lost 6 bases and J lost 4 bases. This CDR3 region has 18 residues. The germline CDR1 and CDR2 sequences are KGHDR and SFDVKD. CDR3 DNA sequence: TGTGCCACCAGTCCTAACCAGTATCAGCGGGAGGGGAAAAACATTCAGTACTTC. Translation gives CATSPNQYQREGKNIQYF.

The chain is built from TRBV5-1 and TRBJ1-1; no firm D call. Deletions cut 5 bases from V and 4 bases from J, with 18 bases between. Germline V gives CDR1 SGHRS, CDR2 YFSETQ. CDR3 length: 15 residues. The CDR3 nucleotides are TGCGCCAGCAGTTTAGGGCTTGGGGAGGGCACTGAAGCTTTCTTT. Its translation is CASSLGLGEGTEAFF.